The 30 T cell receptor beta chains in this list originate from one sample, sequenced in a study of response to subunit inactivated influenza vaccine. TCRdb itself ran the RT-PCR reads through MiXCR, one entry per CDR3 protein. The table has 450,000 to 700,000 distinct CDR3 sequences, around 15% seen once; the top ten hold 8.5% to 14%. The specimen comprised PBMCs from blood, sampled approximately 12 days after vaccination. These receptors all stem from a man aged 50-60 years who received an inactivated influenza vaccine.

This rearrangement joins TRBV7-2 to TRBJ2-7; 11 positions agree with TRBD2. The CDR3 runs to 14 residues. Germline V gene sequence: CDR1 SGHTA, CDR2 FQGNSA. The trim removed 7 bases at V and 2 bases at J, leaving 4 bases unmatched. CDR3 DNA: TGTGCCAGCACCGGGACTAGCGGCGCCTACGAGCAGTACTTC. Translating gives CASTGTSGAYEQYF.

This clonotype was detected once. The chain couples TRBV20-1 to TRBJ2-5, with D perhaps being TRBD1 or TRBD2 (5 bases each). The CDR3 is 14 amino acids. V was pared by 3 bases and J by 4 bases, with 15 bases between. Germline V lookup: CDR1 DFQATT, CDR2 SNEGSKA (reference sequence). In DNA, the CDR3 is TGCAGTGCTAGTCCCCCGGCCGGGGCAGAGACCCAGTACTTC. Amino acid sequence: CSASPPAGAETQYF.

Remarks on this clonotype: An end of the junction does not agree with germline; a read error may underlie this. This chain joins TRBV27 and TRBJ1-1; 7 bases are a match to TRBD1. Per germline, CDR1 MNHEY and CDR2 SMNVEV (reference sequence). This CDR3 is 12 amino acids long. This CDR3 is CASGLGGPEAFF. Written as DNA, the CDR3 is TGTGCCAGCGGTTTAGGGGGCCCTGAAGCTTTCTTT.

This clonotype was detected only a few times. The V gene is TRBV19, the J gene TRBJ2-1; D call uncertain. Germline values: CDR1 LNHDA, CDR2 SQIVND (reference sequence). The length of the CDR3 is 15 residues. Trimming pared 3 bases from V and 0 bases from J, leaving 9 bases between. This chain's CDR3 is CASSMRSGSYNEQFF. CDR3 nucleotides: TGTGCCAGTAGTATGAGGAGTGGCTCCTACAATGAGCAGTTCTTC.

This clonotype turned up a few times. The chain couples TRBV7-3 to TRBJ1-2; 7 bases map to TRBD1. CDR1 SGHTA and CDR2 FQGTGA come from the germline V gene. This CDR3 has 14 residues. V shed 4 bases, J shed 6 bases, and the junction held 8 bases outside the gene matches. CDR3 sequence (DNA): TGTGCCAGCAGCTCGAACAGGGGAGAGGATGGCTACACCTTC. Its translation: CASSSNRGEDGYTF.

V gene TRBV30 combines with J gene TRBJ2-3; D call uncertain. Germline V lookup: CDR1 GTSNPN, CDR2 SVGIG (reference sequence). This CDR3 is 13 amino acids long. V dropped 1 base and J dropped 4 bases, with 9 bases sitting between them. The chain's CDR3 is CAWSGAPPDTQYF. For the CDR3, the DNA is TGTGCCTGGAGTGGTGCGCCCCCAGATACGCAGTATTTT. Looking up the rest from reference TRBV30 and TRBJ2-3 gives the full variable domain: SQTIHQWPATLVQPVGSPLSLECTVEGTSNPNLYWYRQAAGRGLQLLFYSVGIGQISSEVPQNLSASRPQDRQFILSSKKLLLSDSGFYLCAWSGAPPDTQYFGPGTRLTVL.

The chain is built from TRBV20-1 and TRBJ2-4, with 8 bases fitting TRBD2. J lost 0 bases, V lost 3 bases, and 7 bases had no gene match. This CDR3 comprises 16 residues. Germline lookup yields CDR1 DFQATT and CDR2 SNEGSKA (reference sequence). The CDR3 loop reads CSARAGGNIAKNIQYF. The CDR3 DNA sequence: TGCAGTGCTAGGGCGGGGGGAAACATAGCCAAAAACATTCAGTACTTC.

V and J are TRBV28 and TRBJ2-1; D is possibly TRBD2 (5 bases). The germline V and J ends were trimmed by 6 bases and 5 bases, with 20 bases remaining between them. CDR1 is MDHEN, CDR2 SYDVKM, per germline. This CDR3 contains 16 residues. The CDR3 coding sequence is TGTGCCAGCAGACGCCAATTAGTGGCGGGTAACAATGAGCAGTTCTTC. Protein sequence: CASRRQLVAGNNEQFF.

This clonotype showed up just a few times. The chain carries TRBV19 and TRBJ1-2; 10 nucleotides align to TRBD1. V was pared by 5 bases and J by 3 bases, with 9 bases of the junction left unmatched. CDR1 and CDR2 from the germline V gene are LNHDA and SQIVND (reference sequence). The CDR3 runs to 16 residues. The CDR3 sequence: CASSAYGTGDDYGYTF. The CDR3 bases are TGTGCCAGTAGTGCCTACGGGACAGGGGACGACTATGGCTACACCTTC.

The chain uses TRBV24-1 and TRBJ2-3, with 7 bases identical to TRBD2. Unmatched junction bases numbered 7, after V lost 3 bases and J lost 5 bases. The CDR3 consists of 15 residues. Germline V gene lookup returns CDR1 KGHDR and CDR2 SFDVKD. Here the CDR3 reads CATSDTREGKDTQYF. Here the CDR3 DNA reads TGTGCCACCAGTGATACAAGGGAGGGGAAAGATACGCAGTATTTT.

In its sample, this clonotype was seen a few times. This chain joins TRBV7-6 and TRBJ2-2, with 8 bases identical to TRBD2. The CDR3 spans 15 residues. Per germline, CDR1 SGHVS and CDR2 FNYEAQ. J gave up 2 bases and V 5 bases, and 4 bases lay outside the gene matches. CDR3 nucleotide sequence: TGTGCCAGCAGCCTCATAGCGGGAAACACCGGGGAGCTGTTTTTT. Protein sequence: CASSLIAGNTGELFF.

The CDR3 DNA sequence: TGCGCCAGCAGCCAAGCCCAGGACAGGGAAGATGGCTACACCTTC. It yields the protein CASSQAQDREDGYTF. The chain uses TRBV4-1 and TRBJ1-2; 8 bases are a match to TRBD1. The germline gives CDR1 MGHRA, CDR2 YSYEKL. The CDR3 is made up of 15 amino acids. Germline trimming cut 1 base from V and 6 bases from J; bases unmatched to any gene: 7.

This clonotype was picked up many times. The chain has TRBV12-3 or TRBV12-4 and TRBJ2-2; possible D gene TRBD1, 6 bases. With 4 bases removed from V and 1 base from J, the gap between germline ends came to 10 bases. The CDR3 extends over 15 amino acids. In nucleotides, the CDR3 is TGTGCCAGCAGTTCCAGGGGCCTGAACACCGGGGAGCTGTTTTTT. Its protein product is CASSSRGLNTGELFF.

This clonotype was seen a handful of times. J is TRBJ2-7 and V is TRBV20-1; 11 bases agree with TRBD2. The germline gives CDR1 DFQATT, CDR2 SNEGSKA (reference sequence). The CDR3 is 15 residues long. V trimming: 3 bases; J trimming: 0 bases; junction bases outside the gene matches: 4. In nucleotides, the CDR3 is TGCAGTGCTAGTGTAGCGGGAGGGCCCTCCTACGAGCAGTACTTC. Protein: CSASVAGGPSYEQYF.

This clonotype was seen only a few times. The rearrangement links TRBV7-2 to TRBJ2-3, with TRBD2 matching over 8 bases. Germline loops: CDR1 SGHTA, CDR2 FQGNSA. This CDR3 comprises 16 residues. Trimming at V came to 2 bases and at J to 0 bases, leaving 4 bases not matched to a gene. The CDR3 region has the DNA TGTGCCAGCAGCTTATACCCTAGCGGGAGCACAGATACGCAGTATTTT. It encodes CASSLYPSGSTDTQYF.

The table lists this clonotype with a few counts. CDR3 in amino acids: CASSPVWETQYF. The CDR3 DNA reads as TGTGCCAGCAGTCCAGTTTGGGAGACCCAGTACTTC. V usage is TRBV7-2 and J usage is TRBJ2-5; no firm D call. Germline V gene sequence: CDR1 SGHTA, CDR2 FQGNSA. CDR3 length equals 12 residues. V lost 6 bases and J 5 bases, leaving 10 bases between the germline ends.

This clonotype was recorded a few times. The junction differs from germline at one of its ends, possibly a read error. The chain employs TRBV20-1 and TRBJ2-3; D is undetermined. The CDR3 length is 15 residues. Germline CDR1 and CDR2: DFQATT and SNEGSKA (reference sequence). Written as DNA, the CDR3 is TGCAGTGCCAGAGACGCGTCCACACACACAGATACGCAGTATTTT. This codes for CSARDASTHTDTQYF.

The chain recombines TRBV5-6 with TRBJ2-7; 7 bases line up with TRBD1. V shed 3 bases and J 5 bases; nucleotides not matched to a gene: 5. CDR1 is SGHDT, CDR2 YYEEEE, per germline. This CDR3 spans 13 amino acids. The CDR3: CASSYPTGDEQYF. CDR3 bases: TGTGCCAGCAGCTACCCTACAGGGGACGAGCAGTACTTC.

This chain's CDR3 is CAGSRGTDTQYF. Written as DNA, the CDR3 is TGTGCCGGGAGTCGCGGCACAGATACGCAGTATTTT. V and J are TRBV7-2 and TRBJ2-3, with a weak D call TRBD2 (5 bases). CDR1 SGHTA and CDR2 FQGNSA come from the germline V gene. V lost 11 bases and J lost 1, with 10 bases in between. The CDR3 is made up of 12 amino acids.

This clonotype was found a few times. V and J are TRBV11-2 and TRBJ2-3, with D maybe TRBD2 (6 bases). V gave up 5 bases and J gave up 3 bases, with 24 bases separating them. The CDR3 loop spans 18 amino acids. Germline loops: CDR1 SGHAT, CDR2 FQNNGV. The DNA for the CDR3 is TGTGCCAGCAGCGCTAAGGACTCCCGCGGGGCGGATACAGATACGCAGTATTTT. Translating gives CASSAKDSRGADTDTQYF.

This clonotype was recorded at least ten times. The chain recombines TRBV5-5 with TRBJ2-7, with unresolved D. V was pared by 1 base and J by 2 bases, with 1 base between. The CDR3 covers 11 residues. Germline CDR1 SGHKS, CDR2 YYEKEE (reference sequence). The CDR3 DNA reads TGTGCCAGCAGCTTGACCTACGAGCAGTACTTC. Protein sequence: CASSLTYEQYF.

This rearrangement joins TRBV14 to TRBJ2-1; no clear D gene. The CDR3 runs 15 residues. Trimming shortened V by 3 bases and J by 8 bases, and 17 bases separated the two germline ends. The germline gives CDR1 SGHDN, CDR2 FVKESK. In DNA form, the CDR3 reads TGTGCCAGCAGCCACCTCTCCCCCCTCCGGGATGAGCAGTTCTTC. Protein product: CASSHLSPLRDEQFF.

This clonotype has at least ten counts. The CDR3: CASSHQTFGQTLYNEQFF. CDR3 nucleotides: TGTGCCAGCAGTCACCAGACCTTCGGGCAGACCCTCTACAATGAGCAGTTCTTC. The chain employs TRBV6-2 or TRBV6-3 and TRBJ2-1, with D unclear. The CDR3 has 18 residues. V was cut by 5 bases and J by 3 bases, with 23 bases left in between. Looked up from germline, CDR1 is MNHEY and CDR2 is SVGEGT.

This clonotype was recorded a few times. CDR3 sequence reads: CASSSERQGATGELFF. CDR3 DNA: TGCGCCAGCAGCAGTGAACGACAGGGGGCTACCGGGGAGCTGTTTTTT. V gene TRBV4-1 combines with J gene TRBJ2-2; 10 bases agree with TRBD1. The junction had 8 bases not matched to a gene; V was cut back by 5 bases and J by 5 bases. The CDR3 consists of 16 residues. Germline CDR1 MGHRA, CDR2 YSYEKL.

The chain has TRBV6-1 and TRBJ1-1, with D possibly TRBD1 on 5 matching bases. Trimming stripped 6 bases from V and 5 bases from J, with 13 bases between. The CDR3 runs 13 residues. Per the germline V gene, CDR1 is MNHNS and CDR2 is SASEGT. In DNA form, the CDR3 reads TGTGCCAGCAGGGCGGGGCCTCGGACTGAAGCTTTCTTT. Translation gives CASRAGPRTEAFF.

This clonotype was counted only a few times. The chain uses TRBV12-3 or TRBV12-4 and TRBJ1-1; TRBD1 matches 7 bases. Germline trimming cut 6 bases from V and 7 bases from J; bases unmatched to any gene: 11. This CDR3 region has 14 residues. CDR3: CASREGQRSLEAFF. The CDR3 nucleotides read TGTGCCAGCAGGGAGGGACAGCGCTCCCTTGAAGCTTTCTTT.

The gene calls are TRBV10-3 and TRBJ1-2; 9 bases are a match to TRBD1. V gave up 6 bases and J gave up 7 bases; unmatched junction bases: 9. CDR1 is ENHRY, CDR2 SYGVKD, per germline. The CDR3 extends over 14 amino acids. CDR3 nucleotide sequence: TGTGCCATCAGCCTAGAAGGACAGGGGTTTGGCTACACCTTC. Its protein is CAISLEGQGFGYTF.

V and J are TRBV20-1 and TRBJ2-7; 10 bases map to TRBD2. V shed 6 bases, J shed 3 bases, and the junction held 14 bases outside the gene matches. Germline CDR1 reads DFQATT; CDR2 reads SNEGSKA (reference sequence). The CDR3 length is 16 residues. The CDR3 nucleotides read TGCAGTGCCACCGGGACTAGCGCGGGAGGGGGCTACGAGCAGTACTTC. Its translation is CSATGTSAGGGYEQYF.

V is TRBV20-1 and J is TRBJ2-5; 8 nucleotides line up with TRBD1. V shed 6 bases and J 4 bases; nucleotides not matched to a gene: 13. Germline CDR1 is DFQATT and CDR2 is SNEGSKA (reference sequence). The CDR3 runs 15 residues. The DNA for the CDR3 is TGCAGTGCAATCCTCCAGGGGGCGCGGACAGAGACCCAGTACTTC. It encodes CSAILQGARTETQYF.

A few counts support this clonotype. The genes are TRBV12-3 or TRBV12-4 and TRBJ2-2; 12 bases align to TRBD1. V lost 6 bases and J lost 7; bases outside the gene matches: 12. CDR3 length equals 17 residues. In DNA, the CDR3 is TGTGCCAGCAGCCGTCCCGGGACAGGGGGCGTAGTCGGGGAGCTGTTTTTT. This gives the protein CASSRPGTGGVVGELFF.